The 8 T cell receptor beta chains below all came from one sample that was sequenced in a study of tumor-infiltrating lymphocytes in primary liver carcinoma. Total RNA amounting to around 450 ng was the source from which TCR beta cDNA was made with a constant-region primer. Three nested multiplex PCR rounds of slightly modified ARM-PCR generated TCR beta libraries. Use of TRBV1-TRBV30 forward primers with a C-beta reverse primer characterized the first two PCR rounds, which lasted ten to eleven cycles each. TCRdb used MiXCR to reprocess the multiplex PCR reads, holding one entry per CDR3 protein. The sample includes 330,000 or so distinct CDR3 sequences, less than 75% of them seen just once. The researchers obtained blood RNA from unsorted whole blood and also extracted germline DNA. The source material was peripheral blood. These TCRs come from a man aged 35-49 years with primary liver carcinoma and hepatitis B virus infection.

This clonotype came up a few times. The chain recombines TRBV5-1 with TRBJ2-5, with D unclear. The germline V and J ends were trimmed by 4 bases and 1 base, with 8 bases remaining between them. CDR3 size: 13 residues. Germline V gene sequence: CDR1 SGHRS, CDR2 YFSETQ. The chain's CDR3 is CASSDNVQETQYF. For the CDR3, the DNA is TGCGCCAGCAGCGACAACGTCCAAGAGACCCAGTACTTC.

Comments on this clonotype: A junction boundary mismatches the germline segment, possibly from a read error. The gene calls are TRBV4-1 and TRBJ1-1; no reliable D call. CDR1 MGHRA and CDR2 YSYEKL come from the germline V gene. The CDR3 loop spans 14 amino acids. The CDR3 sequence is CASSHLGMNTDAFF. The DNA for the CDR3 is TGCGCCAGCAGCCACCTGGGTATGAACACTGATGCTTTCTTT.

On this clonotype itself: Likely a read error: the CDR3 ends without its conserved phenylalanine or tryptophan. CDR3 in amino acids: CASSPYSGAVQETQYL. Written as DNA, the CDR3 is TGTGCCAGCAGTCCTTACTCAGGGGCCGTCCAAGAGACCCAGTACCTT. This chain links TRBV28 with TRBJ2-5, with TRBD1 as a possible D gene (6 bases). This CDR3 is built from 16 residues. The ends were cut back, 5 bases at V and 1 base at J, with 17 bases in the middle. From germline, CDR1 is MDHEN and CDR2 SYDVKM.

For this clonotype: Given a much more abundant clone one base away, this may be a read error. This chain links TRBV4-1 with TRBJ1-2; unclear D gene. Per the germline V gene, CDR1 is MGHRA and CDR2 is YSYEKL. The CDR3 sequence is 14 residues long. CDR3 nucleotide sequence: TGCGCCATCAGCCAAACGGAAGCTAACTATGGCTACACCTTC. Amino acids: CAISQTEANYGYTF.

This clonotype has a handful of counts. The V and J genes are TRBV6-6 and TRBJ1-3, with 10 bases matching TRBD1. Trimming removed 7 bases from V and 4 bases from J; junction bases left unmatched: 4. Germline values: CDR1 MNHNY, CDR2 SVGAGI (reference sequence). This CDR3 comprises 14 residues. In DNA form, the CDR3 reads TGTGCCAGCACCGGACAGGGGGACGGAAACACCATATATTTT. Amino acid sequence: CASTGQGDGNTIYF.

The genes are TRBV10-3 and TRBJ2-3; no clear D gene. V was shortened by 4 bases and J by 2 bases, with 16 bases between the two germline ends. The CDR3 sequence is 16 residues long. Germline assignment: CDR1 ENHRY and CDR2 SYGVKD. The CDR3 region is CAISVSNWEATDTQYF. The CDR3, as DNA: TGTGCCATCAGTGTGTCGAATTGGGAAGCCACAGATACGCAGTATTTT.

V is TRBV30 and J is TRBJ2-2; 7 nucleotides line up with TRBD1. V lost 2 bases, J lost 4 bases, and 1 base stayed unmatched. The CDR3 length is 13 residues. CDR1 is GTSNPN and CDR2 is SVGIG in the germline V gene (reference sequence). In DNA, the CDR3 is TGTGCCTGGAGTAGACAGGGCACCGGGGAGCTGTTTTTT. This translates into CAWSRQGTGELFF.

Remarks on this clonotype: A much bigger clone sits one base away, suggesting this may be a read error. This sequence joins TRBV6-1 and TRBJ2-4, with D hard to call. CDR1 and CDR2 from the germline V gene are MNHNS and SASEGT. The CDR3 is made up of 16 amino acids. In nucleotides, the CDR3 is TGTGCCAGCAGTGAAGCTGTCACGGGTGCCATAAACATTCAGTACTTC. Amino acid sequence: CASSEAVTGAINIQYF.